This paragraph covers one T cell receptor (beta chain) sequence. Its antigen is unknown. The Oncomine TCR Beta short-read assay sequenced DNA from cultured CD4+ T cells. One entry per CDR3 protein, called by TCRdb with MiXCR from the PCR reads. The data show over 14,000 distinct CDR3 sequences, 29% seen once. The sample comes from a study of vaccination and CD4 T cells after COVID-19. V gave up 1 base and J gave up 7 bases, with 5 bases separating them. The V gene's germline CDR1 is SEHNR and CDR2 FQNEAQ (reference sequence). This CDR3 has 13 residues. Described treatment: approximately nine-day PBMC culture with coronavirus spike peptide pools or control peptides (ViraFEST assay).

V usage is TRBV7-9 and J usage is TRBJ1-6; no clear D. The sequence was collected from a human donor who received a COVID-19 vaccine. The sample here was CD4+ T cells from blood, cultured in vitro, taken before SARS-CoV-2 vaccination. The CDR3 spells CASSLGQNSPLHF. The CDR3 nucleotides read TGTGCCAGCAGCTTAGGGCAGAATTCACCCCTCCACTTT.